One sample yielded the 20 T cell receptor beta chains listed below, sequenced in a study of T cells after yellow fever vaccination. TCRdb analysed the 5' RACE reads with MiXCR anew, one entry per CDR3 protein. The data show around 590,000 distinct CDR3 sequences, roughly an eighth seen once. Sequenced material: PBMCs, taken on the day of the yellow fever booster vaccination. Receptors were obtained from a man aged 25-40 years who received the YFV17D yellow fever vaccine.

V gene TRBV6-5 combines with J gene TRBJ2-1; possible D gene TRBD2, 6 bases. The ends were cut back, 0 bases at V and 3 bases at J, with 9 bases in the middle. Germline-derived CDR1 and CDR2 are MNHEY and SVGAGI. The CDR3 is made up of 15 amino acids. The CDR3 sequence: CASSYSAGSYNEQFF. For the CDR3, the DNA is TGTGCCAGCAGTTACTCGGCGGGAAGCTACAATGAGCAGTTCTTC.

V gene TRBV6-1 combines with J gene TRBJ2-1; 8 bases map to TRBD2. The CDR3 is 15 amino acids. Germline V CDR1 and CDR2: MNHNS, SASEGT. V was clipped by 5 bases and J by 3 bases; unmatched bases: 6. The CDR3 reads CASSSSGALYNEQFF. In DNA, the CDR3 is TGTGCCAGCAGTAGTAGCGGGGCCCTCTACAATGAGCAGTTCTTC.

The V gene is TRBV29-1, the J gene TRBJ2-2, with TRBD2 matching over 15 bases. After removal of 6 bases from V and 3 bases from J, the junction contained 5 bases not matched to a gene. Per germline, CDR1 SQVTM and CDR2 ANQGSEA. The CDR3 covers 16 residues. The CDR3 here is CSVRTSGRGDTGELFF. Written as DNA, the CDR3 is TGCAGCGTCCGGACTAGCGGGAGGGGAGACACCGGGGAGCTGTTTTTT.

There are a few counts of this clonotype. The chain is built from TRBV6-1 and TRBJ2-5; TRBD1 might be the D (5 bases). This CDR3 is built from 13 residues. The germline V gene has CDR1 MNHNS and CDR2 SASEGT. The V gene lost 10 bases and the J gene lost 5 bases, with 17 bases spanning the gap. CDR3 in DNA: TGTGCCACACATCAGGGATCCTACGAGACCCAGTACTTC. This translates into CATHQGSYETQYF.

In DNA, the CDR3 is TGTGCCAGCAGCTGGGGACTAGCGGGAGGGCTAGTAAATGAGCAGTTCTTC. Its translation: CASSWGLAGGLVNEQFF. The gene calls are TRBV7-2 and TRBJ2-1, with TRBD2 matching 16 bases. The CDR3 is made up of 17 amino acids. Germline V CDR1 and CDR2: SGHTA, FQGNSA. Trimming at V came to 4 bases and at J to 7 bases, leaving 7 bases not matched to a gene.

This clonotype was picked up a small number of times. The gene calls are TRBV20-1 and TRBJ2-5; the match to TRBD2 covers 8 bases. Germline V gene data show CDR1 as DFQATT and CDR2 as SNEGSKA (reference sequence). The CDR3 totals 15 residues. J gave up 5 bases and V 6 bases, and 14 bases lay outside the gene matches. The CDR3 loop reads CSAPPSSGGLETQYF. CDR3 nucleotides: TGCAGTGCCCCACCTTCCAGCGGGGGCTTGGAGACCCAGTACTTC.

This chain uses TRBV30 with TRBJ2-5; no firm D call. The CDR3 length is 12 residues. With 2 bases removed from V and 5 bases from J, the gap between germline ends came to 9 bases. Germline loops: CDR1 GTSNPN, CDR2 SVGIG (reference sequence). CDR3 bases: TGTGCCTGGAGTCCCCCTGGGGAGACCCAGTACTTC. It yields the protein CAWSPPGETQYF.

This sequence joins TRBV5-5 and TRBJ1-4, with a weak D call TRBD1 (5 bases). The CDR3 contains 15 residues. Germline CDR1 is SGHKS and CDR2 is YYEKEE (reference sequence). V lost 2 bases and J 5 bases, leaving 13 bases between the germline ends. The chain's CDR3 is CASSFIRGGNEKLFF. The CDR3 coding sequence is TGTGCCAGCAGCTTTATAAGGGGAGGGAATGAAAAACTGTTTTTT.

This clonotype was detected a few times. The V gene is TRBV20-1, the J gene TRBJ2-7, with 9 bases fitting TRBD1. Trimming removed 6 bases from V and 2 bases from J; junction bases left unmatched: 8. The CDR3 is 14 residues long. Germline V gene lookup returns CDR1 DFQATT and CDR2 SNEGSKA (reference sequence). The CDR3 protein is CSAPTGQGTYEQYF. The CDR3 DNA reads TGCAGTGCCCCTACGGGACAGGGAACCTACGAGCAGTACTTC.

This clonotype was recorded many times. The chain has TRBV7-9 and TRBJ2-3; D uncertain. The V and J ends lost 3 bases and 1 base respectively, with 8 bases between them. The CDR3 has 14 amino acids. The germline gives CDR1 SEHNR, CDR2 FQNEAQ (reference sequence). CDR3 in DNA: TGTGCCAGCAGCTTGGGTCCTCGCACAGATACGCAGTATTTT. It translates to CASSLGPRTDTQYF.

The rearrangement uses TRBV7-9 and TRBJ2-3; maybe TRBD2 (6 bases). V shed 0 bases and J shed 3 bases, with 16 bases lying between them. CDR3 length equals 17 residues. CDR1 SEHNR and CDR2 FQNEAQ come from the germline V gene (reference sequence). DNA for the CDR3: TGTGCCAGCAGCTTAGCGGGCGGAGGGGTCTGGACAGATACGCAGTATTTT. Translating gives CASSLAGGGVWTDTQYF.

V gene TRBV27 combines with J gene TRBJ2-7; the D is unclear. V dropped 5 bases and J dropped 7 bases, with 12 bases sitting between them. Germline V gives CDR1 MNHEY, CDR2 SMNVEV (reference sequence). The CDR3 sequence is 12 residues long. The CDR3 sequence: CASSGAVGEQYF. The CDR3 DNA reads TGTGCCAGCAGTGGTGCTGTCGGGGAGCAGTACTTC.

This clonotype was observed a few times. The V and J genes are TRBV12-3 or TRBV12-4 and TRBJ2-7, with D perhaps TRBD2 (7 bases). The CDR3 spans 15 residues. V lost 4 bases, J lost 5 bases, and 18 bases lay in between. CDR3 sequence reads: CASSWGGGRRNEQYF. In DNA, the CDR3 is TGTGCCAGCAGTTGGGGAGGGGGAAGGCGCAACGAGCAGTACTTC.

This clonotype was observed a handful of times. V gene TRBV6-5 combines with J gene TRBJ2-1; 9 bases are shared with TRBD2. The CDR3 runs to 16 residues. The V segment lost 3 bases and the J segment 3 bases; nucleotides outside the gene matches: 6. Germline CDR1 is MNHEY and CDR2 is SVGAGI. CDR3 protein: CASSYLGSGSYNEQFF. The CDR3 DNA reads TGTGCCAGCAGTTATTTAGGTAGCGGGAGCTACAATGAGCAGTTCTTC.

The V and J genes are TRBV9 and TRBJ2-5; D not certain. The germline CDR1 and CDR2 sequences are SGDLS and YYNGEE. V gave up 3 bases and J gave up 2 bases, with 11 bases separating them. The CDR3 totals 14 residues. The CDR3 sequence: CASSARNGQETQYF. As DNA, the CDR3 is TGTGCCAGCAGCGCGAGGAATGGACAAGAGACCCAGTACTTC.

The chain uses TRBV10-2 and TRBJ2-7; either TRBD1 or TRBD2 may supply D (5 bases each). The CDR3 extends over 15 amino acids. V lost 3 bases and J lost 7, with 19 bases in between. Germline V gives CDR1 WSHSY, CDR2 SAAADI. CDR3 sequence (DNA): TGCGCCAGCAGTGAAGGAATAGTGGGACGAGGTGAGCAGTACTTC. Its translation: CASSEGIVGRGEQYF.

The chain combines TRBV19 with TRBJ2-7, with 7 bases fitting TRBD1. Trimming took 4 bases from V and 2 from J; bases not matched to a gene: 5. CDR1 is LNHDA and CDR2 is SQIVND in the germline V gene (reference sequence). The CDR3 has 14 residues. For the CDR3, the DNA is TGTGCCAGTAGTACGGGACAGCCCCCCTACGAGCAGTACTTC. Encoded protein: CASSTGQPPYEQYF.

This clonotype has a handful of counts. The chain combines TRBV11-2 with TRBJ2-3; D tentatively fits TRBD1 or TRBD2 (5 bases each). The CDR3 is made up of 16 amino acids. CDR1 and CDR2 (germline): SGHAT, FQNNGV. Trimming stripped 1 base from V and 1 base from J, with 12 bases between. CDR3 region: CASSLAGRSGTDTQYF. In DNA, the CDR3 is TGTGCCAGCAGCTTAGCGGGGCGTAGCGGCACAGATACGCAGTATTTT.

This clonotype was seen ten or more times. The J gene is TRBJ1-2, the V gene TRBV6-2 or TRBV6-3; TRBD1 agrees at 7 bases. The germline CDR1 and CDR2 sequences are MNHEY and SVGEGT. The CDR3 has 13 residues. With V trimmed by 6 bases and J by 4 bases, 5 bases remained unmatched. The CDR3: CASSPGTVYGYTF. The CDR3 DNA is TGTGCCAGCAGCCCGGGGACAGTCTATGGCTACACCTTC.

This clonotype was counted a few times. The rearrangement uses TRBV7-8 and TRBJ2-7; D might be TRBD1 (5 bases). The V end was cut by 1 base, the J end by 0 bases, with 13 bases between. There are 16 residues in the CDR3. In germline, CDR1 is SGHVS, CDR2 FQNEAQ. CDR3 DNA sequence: TGTGCCAGCAGCTTAGGAACAGGAGCAGGCTCCTACGAGCAGTACTTC. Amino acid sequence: CASSLGTGAGSYEQYF.